Following are 17 T cell receptor beta chains from one sample sequenced in a study of blood T cell repertoires in COVID-19. Profiling relied on immunoSEQ multiplex PCR, and the TCRdb table lists in-frame clones only, not all of them. The profile covers more than 200,000 clones, with approximately 79% appearing a single time and around 4.1% taken by the ten largest. The sequenced sample was peripheral blood. These receptors all come from a middle-aged woman with active or convalescent COVID-19.

The rearrangement joins TRBV30 to TRBJ1-5; TRBD1 matches at 7 bases. CDR3 length: 15 residues. Germline-derived CDR1 and CDR2 are GTSNPN and SVGIG (reference sequence). V was clipped by 1 base and J by 4 bases; unmatched bases: 7. CDR3 sequence reads: CAWSGDSRLNQPQHF. Written as DNA, the CDR3 is TGTGCCTGGAGTGGGGACAGCCGACTTAATCAGCCCCAGCATTTT. Supplemented by reference TRBV30 and TRBJ1-5, the full variable domain reads SQTIHQWPATLVQPVGSPLSLECTVEGTSNPNLYWYRQAAGRGLQLLFYSVGIGQISSEVPQNLSASRPQDRQFILSSKKLLLSDSGFYLCAWSGDSRLNQPQHFGDGTRLSIL.

The chain couples TRBV25-1 to TRBJ1-6, with 7 bases aligning to TRBD1. This CDR3 region has 15 residues. In germline, CDR1 is MGHDK, CDR2 SYGVNS. The J segment lost 10 bases and the V segment lost 8 bases, leaving 14 bases of the junction unmatched. The CDR3 sequence is CASSQTGNLGSPLHF. DNA for the CDR3: TGTGCCAGCTCCCAGACAGGGAATCTAGGATCACCCCTCCACTTT. Complete variable domain (other parts from reference TRBV25-1 and TRBJ1-6): EADIYQTPRYLVIGTGKKITLECSQTMGHDKMYWYQQDPGMELHLIHYSYGVNSTEKGDLSSESTVSRIRTEHFPLTLESARPSHTSQYLCASSQTGNLGSPLHFGNGTRLTVT.

This clone was detected a few times. The chain combines TRBV15 with TRBJ1-4, with a tentative D call TRBD1 (5 bases). V was clipped by 0 bases and J by 6 bases, with 14 bases between them. CDR1 is LNHNV, CDR2 YYDKDF, per germline (reference sequence). The CDR3 spans 16 residues. The CDR3 sequence: CATSRDNTGFYEKLFF. CDR3 DNA: TGTGCCACCAGCAGAGATAACACAGGCTTTTATGAAAAACTGTTTTTT.

This clone was counted only a few times. This chain joins TRBV19 and TRBJ1-1, with a possible D match to TRBD1 (5 bases). The length of the CDR3 is 15 residues. V lost 1 base, J lost 5 bases, and 14 bases lay in between. Germline V gives CDR1 LNHDA, CDR2 SQIVND (reference sequence). CDR3 sequence: CASSIVPGEGTEAFF. The CDR3 DNA is TGTGCCAGTAGTATAGTTCCGGGGGAGGGAACTGAAGCTTTCTTT.

The CDR3 here is CASRPGQGSYTQYF. CDR3 nucleotide sequence: TGTGCCAGCAGACCGGGACAGGGGTCGTATACGCAGTATTTT. This chain joins TRBV2 and TRBJ2-3, with 10 bases aligning to TRBD1. The length of the CDR3 is 14 residues. Germline V gives CDR1 SNHLY, CDR2 FYNNEI. The ends lost 6 bases at V and 7 bases at J; junction bases unmatched: 7.

The J gene is TRBJ1-2, the V gene TRBV11-2, with D possibly TRBD1 on 6 matching bases. Trimming took 5 bases from V and 0 from J, leaving 10 bases between them. This CDR3 spans 14 amino acids. Germline CDR1 reads SGHAT; CDR2 reads FQNNGV. Here the CDR3 reads CASSPRTANYGYTF. The CDR3 bases are TGTGCCAGCAGCCCTCGGACAGCTAACTATGGCTACACCTTC.

Written as DNA, the CDR3 is TGTGCCAGCACCCTTAATAGCAATCAGCCCCAGCATTTT. Its protein is CASTLNSNQPQHF. The chain has TRBV12-3 or TRBV12-4 and TRBJ1-5, with D uncertain. The CDR3 is made up of 13 amino acids. The ends were cut back, 7 bases at V and 0 bases at J, with 7 bases in the middle.

The chain recombines TRBV11-2 with TRBJ2-1, with 9 positions matching TRBD1. Trimming at V came to 6 bases and at J to 5 bases, leaving 11 bases not matched to a gene. From germline, CDR1 is SGHAT and CDR2 FQNNGV. The length of the CDR3 is 16 residues. The chain's CDR3 is CASSETGTGRDNEQFF. The CDR3 DNA follows: TGTGCCAGCAGTGAAACCGGGACAGGGCGAGACAATGAGCAGTTCTTC.

V usage is TRBV13 and J usage is TRBJ2-2; possible D gene TRBD1, 5 bases. The V end was cut by 0 bases, the J end by 1 base, with 6 bases between. Germline CDR1 and CDR2: PRHDT and FYEKMQ (reference sequence). The CDR3 is made up of 15 amino acids. The CDR3 bases are TGTGCCAGCAGCTTAGGCAGGGTGAACACCGGGGAGCTGTTTTTT. This sequence encodes CASSLGRVNTGELFF.

V and J are TRBV7-9 and TRBJ2-7; D unclear. Germline assignment: CDR1 SEHNR and CDR2 FQNEAQ (reference sequence). V lost 3 bases, J lost 0 bases, and 12 bases lay in between. This CDR3 spans 15 amino acids. CDR3 nucleotides: TGTGCCAGCAGCTTGAGTACCCCGAGCTCCTACGAGCAGTACGTC. It is translated as CASSLSTPSSYEQYV.

The gene calls are TRBV7-9 and TRBJ2-3; 8 bases are a match to TRBD1. The CDR3 has 16 residues. With V trimmed by 4 bases and J by 6 bases, 12 bases remained unmatched. In germline, CDR1 is SEHNR, CDR2 FQNEAQ (reference sequence). CDR3 residues: CASSSSDRVDLDTQYF. CDR3 in DNA: TGTGCCAGCAGCTCCTCGGACAGGGTAGATTTGGATACGCAGTATTTT.

This clone was observed once. The CDR3 loop is CASGLATTGELFF. DNA of the CDR3: TGTGCCAGCGGCCTAGCGACCACCGGGGAGCTGTTTTTT. The rearrangement uses TRBV27 and TRBJ2-2, with D possibly TRBD2 on 6 matching bases. This CDR3 is 13 amino acids long. Trimming removed 8 bases from V and 4 bases from J, with 11 bases in between. Germline CDR1 is MNHEY and CDR2 is SMNVEV (reference sequence).

CDR3 region: CSARGGHEQYF. The CDR3 coding sequence is TGCAGTGCCCGGGGGGGCCACGAGCAGTACTTC. The rearrangement joins TRBV20-1 to TRBJ2-7; 8 bases are shared with TRBD2. Germline V gene sequence: CDR1 DFQATT, CDR2 SNEGSKA (reference sequence). The CDR3 loop spans 11 amino acids. The junction had 3 bases not matched to a gene; V was cut back by 6 bases and J by 5 bases.

This clone has more than one count but fewer than ten. The chain carries TRBV20-1 and TRBJ1-6; TRBD1 is a possible D gene (6 bases). This CDR3 has 16 residues. Germline V gene data show CDR1 as DFQATT and CDR2 as SNEGSKA (reference sequence). V lost 3 bases and J lost 1, with 13 bases in between. In DNA, the CDR3 is TGCAGTGCTAGTAACAGGGAAAGATCCTATAATTCACCCCTCCACTTT. Translated, it gives CSASNRERSYNSPLHF.

The V call is TRBV5-1, the J call TRBJ1-2; D not certain. The V end lost 3 bases, the J end lost 4 bases, and 16 bases lay between the germline ends. CDR1 is SGHRS, CDR2 YFSETQ, per germline. The CDR3 extends over 15 amino acids. CDR3 DNA: TGCGCCAGCAGCTGGGGTCCGGGAGGGAGCTATGGCTACACCTTC. Its protein product is CASSWGPGGSYGYTF.

This clone was seen only a few times. V gene TRBV10-3 combines with J gene TRBJ1-3; no firm D call. The germline V gene encodes CDR1 ENHRY and CDR2 SYGVKD. V dropped 2 bases and J dropped 4 bases, with 15 bases sitting between them. This CDR3 is 16 amino acids long. The CDR3 is CAISEGRSLRGNTIYF. CDR3 in DNA: TGTGCCATCAGTGAGGGCAGGTCTCTTAGGGGAAACACCATATATTTT.

The CDR3 protein is CASSLGQGDYEQYF. The CDR3 DNA sequence: TGTGCCAGTAGTCTTGGACAGGGAGACTACGAGCAGTACTTC. V gene TRBV19 combines with J gene TRBJ2-7; TRBD1 agrees at 8 bases. The CDR3 runs to 14 residues. Germline assignment: CDR1 LNHDA and CDR2 SQIVND (reference sequence). The V segment lost 5 bases and the J segment 3 bases; nucleotides outside the gene matches: 6.